This T cell receptor beta chain is drawn from a study of blood T cell repertoires in COVID-19. Profiled with immunoSEQ multiplex PCR; TCRdb holds only in-frame clones, not every one. The sample contains approximately 170,000 clones, about 88% of which appear only once. V was pared by 4 bases and J by 2 bases, with 14 bases between. Germline CDR1 reads MGHRA; CDR2 reads YSYEKL. The CDR3 is 15 amino acids. The sequence derives from a woman aged 18 to 35 who had recovered from COVID-19. The gene calls are TRBV4-1 and TRBJ2-5; D is possibly TRBD1 (5 bases). The sequenced sample was PBMCs or T cells enriched from blood (not recorded which). CDR3 sequence: CASSPLVGLQETQYF. The CDR3 DNA is TGCGCCAGCAGCCCATTGGTGGGGCTGCAAGAGACCCAGTACTTC.